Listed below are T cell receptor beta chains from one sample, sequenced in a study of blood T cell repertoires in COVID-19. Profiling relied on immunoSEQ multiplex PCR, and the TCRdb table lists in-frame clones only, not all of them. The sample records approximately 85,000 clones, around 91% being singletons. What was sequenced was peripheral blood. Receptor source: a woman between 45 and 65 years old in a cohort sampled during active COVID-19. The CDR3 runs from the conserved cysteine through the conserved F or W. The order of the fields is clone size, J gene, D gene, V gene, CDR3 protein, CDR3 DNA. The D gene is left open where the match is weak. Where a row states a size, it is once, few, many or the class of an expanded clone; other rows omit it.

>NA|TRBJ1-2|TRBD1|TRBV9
CASSVDDRGNYGYTF
TGTGCCAGCAGCGTAGACGACAGGGGTAACTATGGCTACACCTTC
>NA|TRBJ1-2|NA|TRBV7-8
CASSPQGGGVGYGYTF
TGTGCCAGCAGCCCCCAGGGAGGAGGGGTCGGCTATGGCTACACCTTC
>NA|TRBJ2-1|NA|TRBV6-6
CAGGEGVNEQFF
TGTGCCGGGGGGGAGGGGGTAAATGAGCAGTTCTTC
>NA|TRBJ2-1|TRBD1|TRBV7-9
CASSERTGSYNEQFF
TGTGCCAGCAGCGAAAGGACAGGGTCCTACAATGAGCAGTTCTTC
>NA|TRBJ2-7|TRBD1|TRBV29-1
CSVEERQGYEQYF
TGCAGCGTTGAAGAAAGACAGGGGTACGAGCAGTACTTC
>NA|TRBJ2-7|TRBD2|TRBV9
CASSVGGSSYEQYF
TGTGCCAGCAGCGTAGGCGGGAGCTCCTACGAGCAGTACTTC
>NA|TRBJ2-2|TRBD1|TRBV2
CASSVDRGHTGELFF
TGTGCCAGCAGTGTGGACAGGGGGCACACCGGGGAGCTGTTTTTT
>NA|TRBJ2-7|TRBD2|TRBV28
CASSVSGRAYYEQYF
TGTGCCAGCAGTGTGAGCGGGAGGGCCTATTACGAGCAGTACTTC
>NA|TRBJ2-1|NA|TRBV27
CASSFLQGEQFF
TGTGCCAGCAGTTTCCTACAGGGTGAGCAGTTCTTC
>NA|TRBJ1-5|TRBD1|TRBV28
CASRQQGGYSNQPQHF
TGTGCCAGCAGACAACAGGGGGGCTATAGCAATCAGCCCCAGCATTTT
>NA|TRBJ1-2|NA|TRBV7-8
CASSLAPRANYGYTF
TGTGCCAGCAGCTTAGCCCCACGGGCTAACTATGGCTACACCTTC
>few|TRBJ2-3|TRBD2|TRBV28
CASSSSGSHTDTQYF
TGTGCCAGCAGCTCTAGCGGGAGTCACACAGATACGCAGTATTTT
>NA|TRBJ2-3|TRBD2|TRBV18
CASSPKSTSGLADTQYF
TGTGCCAGCTCACCGAAGTCGACTAGCGGGTTAGCAGATACGCAGTATTTT
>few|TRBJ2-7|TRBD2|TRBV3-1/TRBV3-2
CASSLGTSGRAVNYEQYF
TGTGCCAGCAGCCTCGGGACTAGCGGGAGGGCAGTAAACTACGAGCAGTACTTC
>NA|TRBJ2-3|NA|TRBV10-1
CASSESTGYGDTQYF
TGCGCCAGCAGTGAGTCGACGGGGTATGGAGATACGCAGTATTTT
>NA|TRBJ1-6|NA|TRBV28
CASSLRRDNSPLHF
TGTGCCAGCAGTTTAAGGAGGGATAATTCACCCCTCCACTTT
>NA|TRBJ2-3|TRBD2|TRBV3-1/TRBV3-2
CASSQDILRGGTDTQYF
TGTGCCAGCAGCCAAGATATCCTGCGGGGGGGCACAGATACGCAGTATTTT
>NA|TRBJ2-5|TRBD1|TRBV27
CASSPSRTGDLGTQYF
TGTGCCAGCAGTCCATCAAGGACAGGGGACCTCGGGACCCAGTACTTC
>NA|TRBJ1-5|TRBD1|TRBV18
CASSPLGTGVDQPQHF
TGTGCCAGCTCACCCCTTGGGACAGGGGTTGACCAGCCCCAGCATTTT
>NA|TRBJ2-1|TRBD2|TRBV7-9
CASSLGSGRSRRPEQFF
TGTGCCAGCAGCTTGGGTAGCGGGAGATCGAGGAGGCCTGAGCAGTTCTTC
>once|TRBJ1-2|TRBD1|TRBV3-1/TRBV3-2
CASKPGTGGPNYGYTF
TGTGCCAGCAAACCCGGGACAGGGGGCCCTAACTATGGCTACACCTTC
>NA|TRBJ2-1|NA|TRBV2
CASKQQTYNEQFF
TGTGCCAGCAAGCAACAGACCTACAATGAGCAGTTCTTC
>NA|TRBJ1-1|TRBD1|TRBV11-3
CASSPGQGATEAFF
TGTGCCAGCAGCCCGGGACAGGGTGCCACTGAAGCTTTCTTT
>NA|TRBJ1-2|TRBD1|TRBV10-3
CAISESPGQGESGYTF
TGTGCCATCAGTGAGTCGCCAGGACAGGGTGAATCTGGCTACACCTTC
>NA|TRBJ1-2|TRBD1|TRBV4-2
CASSQARTGKGYTF
TGTGCCAGCAGCCAAGCCAGGACAGGGAAAGGCTACACCTTC
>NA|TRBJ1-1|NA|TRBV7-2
CASSLEQQMNTEAFF
TGTGCCAGCAGCTTAGAACAGCAGATGAACACTGAAGCTTTCTTT
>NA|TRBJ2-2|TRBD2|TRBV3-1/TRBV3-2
CASSRSGRDTGELFF
TGTGCCAGCAGCCGTAGCGGGCGCGACACCGGGGAGCTGTTTTTT
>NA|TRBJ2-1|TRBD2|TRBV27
CASSLLAGVSGNEQFF
TGTGCCAGCAGTTTACTAGCGGGAGTCAGTGGTAATGAGCAGTTCTTC
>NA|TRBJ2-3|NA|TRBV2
CATGGAGDTQYF
TGTGCCACTGGAGGGGCTGGAGATACGCAGTATTTT